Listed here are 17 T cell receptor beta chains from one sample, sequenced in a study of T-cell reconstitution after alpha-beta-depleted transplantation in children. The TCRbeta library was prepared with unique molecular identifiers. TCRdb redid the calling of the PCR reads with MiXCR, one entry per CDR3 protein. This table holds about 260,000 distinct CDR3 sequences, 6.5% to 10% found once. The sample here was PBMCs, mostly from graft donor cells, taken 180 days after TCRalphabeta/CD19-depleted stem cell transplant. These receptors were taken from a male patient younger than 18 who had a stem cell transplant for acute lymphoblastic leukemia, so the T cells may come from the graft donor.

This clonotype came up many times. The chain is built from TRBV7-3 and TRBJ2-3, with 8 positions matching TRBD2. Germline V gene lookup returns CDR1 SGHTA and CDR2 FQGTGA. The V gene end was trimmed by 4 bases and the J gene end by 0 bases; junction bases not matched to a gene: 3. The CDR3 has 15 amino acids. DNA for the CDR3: TGTGCCAGCAGCTCAAGCGGGGGTAGCACAGATACGCAGTATTTT. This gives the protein CASSSSGGSTDTQYF.

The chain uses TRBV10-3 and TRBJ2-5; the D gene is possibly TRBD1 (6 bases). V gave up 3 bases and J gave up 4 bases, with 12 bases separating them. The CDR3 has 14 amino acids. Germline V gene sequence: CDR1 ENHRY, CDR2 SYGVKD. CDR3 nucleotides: TGTGCCATCAGTGAACTCCTAGGGGGAGAGACCCAGTACTTC. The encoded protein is CAISELLGGETQYF.

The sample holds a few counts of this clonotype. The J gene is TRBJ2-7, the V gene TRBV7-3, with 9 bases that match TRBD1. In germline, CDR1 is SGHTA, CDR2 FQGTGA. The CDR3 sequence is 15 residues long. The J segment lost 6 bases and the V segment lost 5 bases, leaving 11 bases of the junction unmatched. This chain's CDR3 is CASSPIRGQGREQYF. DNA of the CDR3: TGTGCCAGCAGCCCTATACGAGGACAGGGGCGCGAGCAGTACTTC.

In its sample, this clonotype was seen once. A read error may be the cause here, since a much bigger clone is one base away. The CDR3 DNA sequence: TGCTGTGCTAGAGATCGGGCTAGGGGGGAGCAGTACTTC. Its translation: CCARDRARGEQYF. The J gene is TRBJ2-7, the V gene TRBV20-1, with a possible D match to TRBD1 (6 bases). CDR1 and CDR2 from the germline V gene are DFQATT and SNEGSKA (reference sequence). The CDR3 runs 13 residues.

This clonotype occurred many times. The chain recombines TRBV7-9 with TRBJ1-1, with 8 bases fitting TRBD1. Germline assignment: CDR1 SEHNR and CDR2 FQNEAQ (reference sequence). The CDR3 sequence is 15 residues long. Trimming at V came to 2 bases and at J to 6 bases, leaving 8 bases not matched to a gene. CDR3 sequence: CASSLSDRELAEAFF. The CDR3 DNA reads TGTGCCAGCAGCTTATCGGACAGGGAATTGGCTGAAGCTTTCTTT.

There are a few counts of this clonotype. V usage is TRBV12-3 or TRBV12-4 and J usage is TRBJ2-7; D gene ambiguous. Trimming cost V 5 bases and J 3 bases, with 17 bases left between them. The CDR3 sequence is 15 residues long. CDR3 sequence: CASSPSSTNIYEQYF. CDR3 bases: TGTGCCAGCAGTCCCTCGAGTACGAATATCTACGAGCAGTACTTC.

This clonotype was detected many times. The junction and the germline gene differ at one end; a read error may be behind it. CDR3 sequence reads: CASSPLAGGYNEQFF. The DNA of the CDR3 is TGCGCCAGCAGCCCTCTAGCGGGAGGGTACAATGAGCAGTTCTTC. V is TRBV18 and J is TRBJ2-1, with TRBD2 matching 12 bases. The germline gives CDR1 KGHSH, CDR2 LQKENI. The CDR3 totals 15 residues.

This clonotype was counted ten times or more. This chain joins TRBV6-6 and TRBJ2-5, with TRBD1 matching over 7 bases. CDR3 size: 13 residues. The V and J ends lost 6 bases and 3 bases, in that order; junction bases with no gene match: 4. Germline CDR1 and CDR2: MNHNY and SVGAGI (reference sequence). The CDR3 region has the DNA TGTGCCAGCAGACCGCAGGGGGAAGAGACCCAGTACTTC. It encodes CASRPQGEETQYF.

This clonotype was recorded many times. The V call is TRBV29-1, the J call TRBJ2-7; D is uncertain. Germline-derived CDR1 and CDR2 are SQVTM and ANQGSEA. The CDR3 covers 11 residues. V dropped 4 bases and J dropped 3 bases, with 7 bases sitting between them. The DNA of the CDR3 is TGCAGCGTTGGGCCAGGCTACGAGCAGTACTTC. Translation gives CSVGPGYEQYF.

The CDR3 region has the DNA TGTGCCATCTGTTTAATGGGACTAGCGGGGTTCTCCGGGGAGCTGTTTTTT. Translated: CAICLMGLAGFSGELFF. V gene TRBV24-1 combines with J gene TRBJ2-2, with TRBD2 matching 13 bases. V lost 11 bases, J lost 6 bases, and 14 bases stayed unmatched. Germline lookup yields CDR1 KGHDR and CDR2 SFDVKD. There are 17 residues in the CDR3.

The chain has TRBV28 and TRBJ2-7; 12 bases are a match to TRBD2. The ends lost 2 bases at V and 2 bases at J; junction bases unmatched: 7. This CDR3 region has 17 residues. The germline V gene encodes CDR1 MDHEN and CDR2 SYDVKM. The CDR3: CASSLGYGLAGTYEQYF. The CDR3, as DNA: TGTGCCAGCAGTTTAGGATACGGACTAGCGGGAACCTACGAGCAGTACTTC.

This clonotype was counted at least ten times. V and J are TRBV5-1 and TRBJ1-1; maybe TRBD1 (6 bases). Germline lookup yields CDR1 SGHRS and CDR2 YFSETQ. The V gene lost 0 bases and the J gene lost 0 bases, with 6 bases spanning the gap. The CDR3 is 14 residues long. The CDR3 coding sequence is TGCGCCAGCAGCTTGGGGGGGCTGAACACTGAAGCTTTCTTT. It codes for CASSLGGLNTEAFF.

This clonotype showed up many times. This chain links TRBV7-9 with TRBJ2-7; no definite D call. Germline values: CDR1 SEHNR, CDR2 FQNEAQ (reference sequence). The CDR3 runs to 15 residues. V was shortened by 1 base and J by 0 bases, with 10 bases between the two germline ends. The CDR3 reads CASSLGPLLSYEQYF. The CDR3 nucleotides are TGTGCCAGCAGCTTAGGCCCTCTACTCTCCTACGAGCAGTACTTC.

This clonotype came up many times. The DNA of the CDR3 is TGTGCCAGCAGCCCCCGGCTCGCAGGAGGCTACACCTTC. Translating gives CASSPRLAGGYTF. The chain is built from TRBV7-9 and TRBJ1-2; unclear D gene. V lost 5 bases and J 8 bases, leaving 15 bases between the germline ends. The CDR3 covers 13 residues. Germline V gene data show CDR1 as SEHNR and CDR2 as FQNEAQ (reference sequence).

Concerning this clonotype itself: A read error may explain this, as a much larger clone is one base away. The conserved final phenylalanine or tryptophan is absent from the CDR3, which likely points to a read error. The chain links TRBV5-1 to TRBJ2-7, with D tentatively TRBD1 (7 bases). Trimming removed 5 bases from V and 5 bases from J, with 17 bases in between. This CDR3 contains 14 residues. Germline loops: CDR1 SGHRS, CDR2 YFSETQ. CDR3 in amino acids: CASSARQGGDEQYI. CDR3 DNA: TGCGCCAGCAGTGCGAGACAGGGAGGTGACGAGCAGTACATC.

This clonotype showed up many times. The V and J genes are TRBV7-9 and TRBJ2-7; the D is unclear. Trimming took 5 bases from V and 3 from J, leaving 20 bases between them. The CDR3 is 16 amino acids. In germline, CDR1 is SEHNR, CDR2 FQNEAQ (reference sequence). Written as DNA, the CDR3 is TGTGCCAGCAGCCCCCCCTTCGCCCAAGGGCTCTACGAGCAGTACTTC. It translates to CASSPPFAQGLYEQYF.

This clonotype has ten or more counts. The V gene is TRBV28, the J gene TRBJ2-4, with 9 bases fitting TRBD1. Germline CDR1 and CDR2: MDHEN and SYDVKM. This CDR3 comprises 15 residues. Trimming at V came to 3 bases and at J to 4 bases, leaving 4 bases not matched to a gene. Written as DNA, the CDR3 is TGTGCCAGCAGTTTCGAGGGACAGGGTAAAAACATTCAGTACTTC. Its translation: CASSFEGQGKNIQYF.